This TCR beta chain was recorded in a study of patients and donors after allogeneic stem cell transplantation. Each CDR3 protein gets one entry after TCRdb re-called the RT-PCR reads with MiXCR. The table lists some 10,000 distinct CDR3 sequences, approximately 4.2% of them singletons, with 20% in the top ten. The sample holds many counts of this clonotype. The CDR3 length is 15 residues. V gave up 6 bases and J gave up 7 bases, with 19 bases separating them. CDR1 is ENHRY, CDR2 SYGVKD, per germline. The specimen sequenced was blood, either unsorted or a sorted T cell fraction (not recorded which). The TCR sequence derives from a human donor who was either an allogeneic HSCT recipient or a stem cell or donor lymphocyte infusion donor (not recorded which). It is not recorded whose cells these are; they may come from a transplant donor. This rearrangement joins TRBV10-3 to TRBJ2-1; a weak D match, TRBD2 (6 bases). The CDR3 nucleotides read TGTGCCATCAGCGCCCATAGCGGCCGTAATAATGAGCAGTTCTTC. Its protein is CAISAHSGRNNEQFF.